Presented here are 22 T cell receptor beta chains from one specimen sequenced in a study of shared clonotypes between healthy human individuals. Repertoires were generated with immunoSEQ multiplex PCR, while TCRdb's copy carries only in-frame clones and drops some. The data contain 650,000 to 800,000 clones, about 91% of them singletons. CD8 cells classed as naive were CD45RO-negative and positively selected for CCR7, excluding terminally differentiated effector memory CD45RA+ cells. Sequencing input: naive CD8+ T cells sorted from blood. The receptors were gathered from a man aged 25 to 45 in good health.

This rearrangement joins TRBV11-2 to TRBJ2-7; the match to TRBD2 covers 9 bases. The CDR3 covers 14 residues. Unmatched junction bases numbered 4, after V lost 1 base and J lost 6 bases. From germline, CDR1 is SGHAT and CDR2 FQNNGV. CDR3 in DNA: TGTGCCAGCAGCTTAGGAGCGGGAGGCCCCGAGCAGTACTTC. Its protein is CASSLGAGGPEQYF.

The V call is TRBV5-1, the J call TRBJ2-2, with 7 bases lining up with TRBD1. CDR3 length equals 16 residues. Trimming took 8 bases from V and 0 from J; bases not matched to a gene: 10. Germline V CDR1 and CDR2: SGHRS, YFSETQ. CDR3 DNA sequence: TGCGCCAGTTTACCGGGACAGCCATCGAACACCGGGGAGCTGTTTTTT. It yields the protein CASLPGQPSNTGELFF. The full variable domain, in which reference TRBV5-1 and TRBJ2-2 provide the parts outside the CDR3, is KAGVTQTPRYLIKTRGQQVTLSCSPISGHRSVSWYQQTPGQGLQFLFEYFSETQRNKGNFPGRFSGRQFSNSRSEMNVSTLELGDSALYLCASLPGQPSNTGELFFGEGSRLTVL.

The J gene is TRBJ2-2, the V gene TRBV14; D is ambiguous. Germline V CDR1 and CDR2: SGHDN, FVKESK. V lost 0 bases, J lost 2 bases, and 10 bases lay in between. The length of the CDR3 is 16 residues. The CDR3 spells CASSQDLGKNTGELFF. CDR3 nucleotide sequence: TGTGCCAGCAGCCAAGATCTAGGGAAAAACACCGGGGAGCTGTTTTTT.

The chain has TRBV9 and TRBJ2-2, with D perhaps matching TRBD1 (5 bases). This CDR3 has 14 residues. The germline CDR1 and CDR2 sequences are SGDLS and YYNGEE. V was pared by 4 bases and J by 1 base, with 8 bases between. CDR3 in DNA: TGTGCCAGCAGCCGAGGACAGAACACCGGGGAGCTGTTTTTT. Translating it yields CASSRGQNTGELFF.

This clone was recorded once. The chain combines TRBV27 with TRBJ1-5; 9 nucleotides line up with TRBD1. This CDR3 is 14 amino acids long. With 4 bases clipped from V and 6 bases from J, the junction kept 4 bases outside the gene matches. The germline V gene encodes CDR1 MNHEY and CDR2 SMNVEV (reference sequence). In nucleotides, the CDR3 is TGTGCCAGCAGTTCAACGACAGGGGGTCAGCCCCAGCATTTT. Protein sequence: CASSSTTGGQPQHF.

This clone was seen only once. The CDR3 DNA reads as TGTGCCAGCAGCCAAGGTTTCGCCGAGCAGTACTTC. Protein: CASSQGFAEQYF. The V and J genes are TRBV7-2 and TRBJ2-7; D is unclear. Trimming removed 5 bases at V and 6 bases at J, with 11 bases between. CDR3 length equals 12 residues. The V gene's germline CDR1 is SGHTA and CDR2 FQGNSA.

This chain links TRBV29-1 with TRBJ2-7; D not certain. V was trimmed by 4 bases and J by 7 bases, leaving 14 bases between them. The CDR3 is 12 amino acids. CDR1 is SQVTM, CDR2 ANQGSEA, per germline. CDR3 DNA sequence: TGCAGCGTTGTATCGACCATAGGGGAGCAGTACTTC. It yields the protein CSVVSTIGEQYF.

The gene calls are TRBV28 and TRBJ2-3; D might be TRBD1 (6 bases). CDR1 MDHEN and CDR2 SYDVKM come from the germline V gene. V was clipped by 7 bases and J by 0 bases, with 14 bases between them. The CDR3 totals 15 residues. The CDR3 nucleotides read TGTGCCAGCAACAACGGGACAACCAGCACAGATACGCAGTATTTT. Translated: CASNNGTTSTDTQYF. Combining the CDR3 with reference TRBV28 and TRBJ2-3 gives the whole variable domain DVKVTQSSRYLVKRTGEKVFLECVQDMDHENMFWYRQDPGLGLRLIYFSYDVKMKEKGDIPEGYSVSREKKERFSLILESASTNQTSMYLCASNNGTTSTDTQYFGPGTRLTVL.

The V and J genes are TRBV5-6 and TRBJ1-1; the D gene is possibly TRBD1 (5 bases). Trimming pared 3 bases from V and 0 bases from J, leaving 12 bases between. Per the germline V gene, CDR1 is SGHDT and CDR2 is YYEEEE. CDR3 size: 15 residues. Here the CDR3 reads CASSSFRVLNTEAFF. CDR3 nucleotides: TGTGCCAGCAGCTCATTCAGGGTACTGAACACTGAAGCTTTCTTT.

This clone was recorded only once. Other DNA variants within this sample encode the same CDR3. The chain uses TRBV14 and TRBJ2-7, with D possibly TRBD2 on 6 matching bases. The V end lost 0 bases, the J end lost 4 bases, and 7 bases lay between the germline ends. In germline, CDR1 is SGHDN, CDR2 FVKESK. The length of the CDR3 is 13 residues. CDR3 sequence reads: CASSQDRGYEQYF. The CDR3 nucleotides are TGTGCCAGCAGCCAAGATCGGGGGTACGAGCAGTACTTC.

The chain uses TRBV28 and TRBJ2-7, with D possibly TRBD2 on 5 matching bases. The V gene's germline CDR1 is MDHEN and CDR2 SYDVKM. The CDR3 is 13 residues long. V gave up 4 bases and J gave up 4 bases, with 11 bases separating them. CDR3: CASSYGPGYEQYF. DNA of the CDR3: TGTGCCAGCAGTTACGGCCCGGGATACGAGCAGTACTTC.

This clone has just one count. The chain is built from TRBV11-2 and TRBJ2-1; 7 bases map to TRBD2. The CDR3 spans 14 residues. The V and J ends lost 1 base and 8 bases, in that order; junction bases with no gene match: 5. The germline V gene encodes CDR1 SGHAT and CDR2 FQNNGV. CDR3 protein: CASSLALAPHEQFF. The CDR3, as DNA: TGTGCCAGCAGCTTAGCACTAGCGCCACATGAGCAGTTCTTC.

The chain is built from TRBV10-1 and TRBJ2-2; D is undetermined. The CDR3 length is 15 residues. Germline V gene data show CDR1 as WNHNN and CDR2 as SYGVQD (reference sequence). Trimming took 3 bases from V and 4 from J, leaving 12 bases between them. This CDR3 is CASSEVGLGTGELFF. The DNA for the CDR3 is TGCGCCAGCAGTGAAGTGGGATTAGGCACCGGGGAGCTGTTTTTT.

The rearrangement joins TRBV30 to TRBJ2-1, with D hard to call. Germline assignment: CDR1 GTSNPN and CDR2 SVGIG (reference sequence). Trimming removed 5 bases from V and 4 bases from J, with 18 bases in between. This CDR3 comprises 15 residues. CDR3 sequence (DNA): TGTGCCTGGGTGTCAGCTAGATTAGAGTACAATGAGCAGTTCTTC. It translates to CAWVSARLEYNEQFF.

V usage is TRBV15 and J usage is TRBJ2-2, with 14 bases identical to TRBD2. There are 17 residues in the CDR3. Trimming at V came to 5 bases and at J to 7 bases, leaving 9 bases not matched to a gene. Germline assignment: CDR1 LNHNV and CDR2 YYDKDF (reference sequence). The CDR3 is CATSGRLAGGLSGELFF. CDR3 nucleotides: TGTGCCACCAGCGGAAGACTAGCGGGAGGGCTCAGCGGGGAGCTGTTTTTT.

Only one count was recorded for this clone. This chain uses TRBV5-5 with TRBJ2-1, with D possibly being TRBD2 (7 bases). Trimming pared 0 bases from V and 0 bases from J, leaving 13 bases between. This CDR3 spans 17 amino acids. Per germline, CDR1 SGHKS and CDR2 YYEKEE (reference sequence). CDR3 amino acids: CASSLAGGPSSYNEQFF. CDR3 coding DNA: TGTGCCAGCAGCTTGGCCGGGGGGCCCAGCTCCTACAATGAGCAGTTCTTC.

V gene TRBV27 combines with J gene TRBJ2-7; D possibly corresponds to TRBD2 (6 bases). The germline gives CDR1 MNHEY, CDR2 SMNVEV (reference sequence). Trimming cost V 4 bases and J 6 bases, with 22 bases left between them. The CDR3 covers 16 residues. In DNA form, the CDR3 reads TGTGCCAGCAGTTCAATACTAGGACGGGAGTTTGGCGAGCAGTACTTC. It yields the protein CASSSILGREFGEQYF.

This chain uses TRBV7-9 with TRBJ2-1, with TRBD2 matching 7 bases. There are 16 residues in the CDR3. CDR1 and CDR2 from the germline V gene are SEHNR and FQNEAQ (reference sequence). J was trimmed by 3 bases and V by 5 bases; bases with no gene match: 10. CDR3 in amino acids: CASSPLAGASYNEQFF. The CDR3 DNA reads TGTGCCAGCAGCCCTCTGGCGGGAGCGAGCTACAATGAGCAGTTCTTC.

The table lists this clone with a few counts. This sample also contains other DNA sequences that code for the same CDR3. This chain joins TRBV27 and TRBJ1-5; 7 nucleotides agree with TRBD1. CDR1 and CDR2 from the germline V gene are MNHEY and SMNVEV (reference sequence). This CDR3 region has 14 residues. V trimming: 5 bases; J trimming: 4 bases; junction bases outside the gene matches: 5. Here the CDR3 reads CASSPGQLNQPQHF. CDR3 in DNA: TGTGCCAGCAGTCCGGGACAGCTAAATCAGCCCCAGCATTTT.

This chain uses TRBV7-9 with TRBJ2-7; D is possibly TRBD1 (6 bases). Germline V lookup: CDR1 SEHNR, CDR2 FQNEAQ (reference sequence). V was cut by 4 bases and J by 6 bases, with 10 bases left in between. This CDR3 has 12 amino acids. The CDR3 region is CASSSQGTEQYF. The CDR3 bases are TGTGCCAGCAGCTCCCAGGGGACCGAGCAGTACTTC.

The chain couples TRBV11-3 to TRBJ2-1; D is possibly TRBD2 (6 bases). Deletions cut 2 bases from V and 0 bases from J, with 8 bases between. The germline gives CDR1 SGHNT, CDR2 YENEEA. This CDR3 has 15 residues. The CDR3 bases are TGTGCCAGCAGCTTACGGGAGAGCTCCTACAATGAGCAGTTCTTC. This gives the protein CASSLRESSYNEQFF.

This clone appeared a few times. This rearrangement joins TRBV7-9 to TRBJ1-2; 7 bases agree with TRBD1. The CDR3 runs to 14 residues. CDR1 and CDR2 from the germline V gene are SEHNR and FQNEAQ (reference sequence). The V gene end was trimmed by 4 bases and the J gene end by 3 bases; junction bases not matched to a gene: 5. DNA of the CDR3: TGTGCCAGCAGCTATGGCCAGGGGGACTATGGCTACACCTTC. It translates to CASSYGQGDYGYTF.